This T cell receptor beta chain was identified during a study of spatial heterogeneity in lung cancer. TCRdb itself ran the 5' RACE reads through MiXCR, one entry per CDR3 protein. Of about 20,000 distinct CDR3 sequences listed, about 20% are singletons. General study results and limits: Blood showed ubiquitous tumor TCRs more often at resection than at routine follow-up.

This clonotype was seen only a few times. Its target is unknown. V gave up 4 bases and J gave up 7 bases; unmatched junction bases: 5. The CDR3 runs 13 residues. Time point noted: sample taken at primary tumor resection. Unsorted whole RNA from tumor, nontumor lung or frozen PBMC underwent sequencing. The donors, 60 to 80 patients with untreated early-stage non-small cell lung cancer, provided the samples. The chain combines TRBV12-3 or TRBV12-4 with TRBJ1-1, with 8 nucleotides matching TRBD1. The sequencing used PBMCs, collected at surgery. This TCR derives from a male donor with early-stage non-small cell lung cancer. CDR3 coding DNA: TGTGCCAGCAGTTCGACAGGGGCCCTTGAAGCTTTCTTT. Its protein is CASSSTGALEAFF.